Below, 13 T cell receptor beta chains from the same sample are listed, as sequenced in a study of early T cells in non-severe SARS-CoV-2 infection. A single record per CDR3 protein comes from TCRdb applying MiXCR to the 5' RACE reads. This sample has under 45,000 distinct CDR3 sequences, with less than 8% found just once. The sample consisted of whole blood, taken at baseline. The source is an adult who was a healthcare worker with PCR-confirmed SARS-CoV-2 infection or an uninfected control (not recorded which).

This sequence joins TRBV11-2 and TRBJ2-1; no clear D gene. The CDR3 runs 10 residues. CDR1 SGHAT and CDR2 FQNNGV come from the germline V gene. V lost 3 bases to trimming and J lost 9 bases, with 3 bases between them. The DNA for the CDR3 is TGTGCCAGCAGCTTTCTTGAGCAGTTCTTC. Translated: CASSFLEQFF.

This clonotype has at least ten counts. This chain connects TRBV6-2 or TRBV6-3 to TRBJ2-1, with 9 positions matching TRBD1. Germline values: CDR1 MNHEY, CDR2 SVGEGT. There are 13 residues in the CDR3. The V and J ends lost 6 bases and 9 bases, in that order; junction bases with no gene match: 6. CDR3 nucleotides: TGTGCCAGCAGGGGACAGGGAGGCGGTGAGCAGTTCTTC. This gives the protein CASRGQGGGEQFF.

This clonotype was counted many times. The V and J genes are TRBV2 and TRBJ2-5, with D perhaps matching TRBD1 (6 bases). Germline V gene lookup returns CDR1 SNHLY and CDR2 FYNNEI. V lost 5 bases to trimming and J lost 2 bases, with 15 bases between them. This CDR3 contains 15 residues. The CDR3 bases are TGTGCCAGCAGTCGGGTAGGGGGTATACAAGAGACCCAGTACTTC. It specifies CASSRVGGIQETQYF. The full variable domain, with the rest looked up from reference TRBV2 and TRBJ2-5, is EPEVTQTPSHQVTQMGQEVILRCVPISNHLYFYWYRQILGQKVEFLVSFYNNEISEKSEIFDDQFSVERPDGSNFTLKIRSTKLEDSAMYFCASSRVGGIQETQYFGPGTRLLVL.

A few counts support this clonotype. The chain recombines TRBV20-1 with TRBJ2-3, with 10 bases aligning to TRBD2. The CDR3 has 15 residues. From germline, CDR1 is DFQATT and CDR2 SNEGSKA (reference sequence). V was pared by 4 bases and J by 2 bases, with 6 bases of the junction left unmatched. The CDR3: CSATSLAGATDTQYF. CDR3 in DNA: TGCAGTGCTACCTCGCTAGCGGGAGCCACAGATACGCAGTATTTT.

This clonotype was seen many times. The rearrangement joins TRBV18 to TRBJ1-1, with no clear D. Germline V gene lookup returns CDR1 KGHSH and CDR2 LQKENI. V was cut by 5 bases and J by 1 base, with 14 bases left in between. The CDR3 runs 15 residues. Here the CDR3 reads CASSNRRWENTEAFF. The CDR3 DNA reads as TGTGCCAGCTCAAATAGGAGGTGGGAGAACACTGAAGCTTTCTTT. The full variable domain, with the rest looked up from reference TRBV18 and TRBJ1-1, is NAGVMQNPRHLVRRRGQEARLRCSPMKGHSHVYWYRQLPEEGLKFMVYLQKENIIDESGMPKERFSAEFPKEGPSILRIQQVVRGDSAAYFCASSNRRWENTEAFFGQGTRLTVV.

This clonotype has more than one count but fewer than ten. This chain connects TRBV5-4 to TRBJ2-3, with 8 bases aligning to TRBD1. V trimming: 4 bases; J trimming: 4 bases; junction bases outside the gene matches: 14. The germline gives CDR1 SGHNT, CDR2 YYREEE (reference sequence). This CDR3 is built from 17 residues. CDR3 residues: CASSPSPDRGGPDTQYF. Here the CDR3 DNA reads TGTGCCAGCAGCCCTTCTCCCGACAGGGGAGGCCCAGATACGCAGTATTTT. The full variable domain, in which reference TRBV5-4 and TRBJ2-3 provide the parts outside the CDR3, is ETGVTQSPTHLIKTRGQQVTLRCSSQSGHNTVSWYQQALGQGPQFIFQYYREEENGRGNFPPRFSGLQFPNYSSELNVNALELDDSALYLCASSPSPDRGGPDTQYFGPGTRLTVL.

This clonotype was picked up many times. V usage is TRBV14 and J usage is TRBJ2-3; D not resolved. Trimming pared 3 bases from V and 5 bases from J, leaving 3 bases between. The CDR3 consists of 11 residues. The germline gives CDR1 SGHDN, CDR2 FVKESK. The CDR3: CASSHKDTQYF. CDR3 coding DNA: TGTGCCAGCAGCCACAAAGATACGCAGTATTTT. Using reference TRBV14 and TRBJ2-3 for the parts outside the CDR3, the full variable domain is EAGVTQFPSHSVIEKGQTVTLRCDPISGHDNLYWYRRVMGKEIKFLLHFVKESKQDESGMPNNRFLAERTGGTYSTLKVQPAELEDSGVYFCASSHKDTQYFGPGTRLTVL.

This chain uses TRBV4-1 with TRBJ2-7; TRBD1 or TRBD2 may be the D gene (6 bases each). Trimming pared 1 base from V and 0 bases from J, leaving 13 bases between. Germline CDR1 reads MGHRA; CDR2 reads YSYEKL. The CDR3 contains 16 residues. CDR3 nucleotides: TGCGCCAGCAGCCAAGTTGGGGGGCAGAGCTCCTACGAGCAGTACTTC. Encoded protein: CASSQVGGQSSYEQYF.

Ten or more counts support this clonotype. V gene TRBV7-8 combines with J gene TRBJ2-3; TRBD2 might be the D (5 bases). The germline gives CDR1 SGHVS, CDR2 FQNEAQ. CDR3 length: 16 residues. V was shortened by 1 base and J by 2 bases, with 13 bases between the two germline ends. The CDR3 DNA follows: TGTGCCAGCAGCTTAGGGACTTCAACCTACACAGATACGCAGTATTTT. It codes for CASSLGTSTYTDTQYF.

There are many counts of this clonotype. The chain couples TRBV6-5 to TRBJ2-4; D is unresolved. The CDR3 is 13 residues long. Per the germline V gene, CDR1 is MNHEY and CDR2 is SVGAGI. The ends were cut back, 3 bases at V and 3 bases at J, with 6 bases in the middle. DNA of the CDR3: TGTGCCAGCAGTTATACCGGCAAAAACATTCAGTACTTC. It is translated as CASSYTGKNIQYF.

Ten or more counts support this clonotype. The CDR3 DNA reads as TGTGCCAGCAGCCTGAGATACAATGAGCAGTTCTTC. It translates to CASSLRYNEQFF. The rearrangement links TRBV7-2 to TRBJ2-1, with no clear D. Trimming shortened V by 5 bases and J by 4 bases, and 6 bases separated the two germline ends. The CDR3 contains 12 residues. Germline CDR1 and CDR2: SGHTA and FQGNSA.

In its sample, this clonotype was seen many times. DNA of the CDR3: TGCAGCGTTCGCGGGGCCATGAACACTGAAGCTTTCTTT. Protein: CSVRGAMNTEAFF. This chain links TRBV29-1 with TRBJ1-1; a weak D match, TRBD1 (5 bases). CDR1 is SQVTM, CDR2 ANQGSEA, per germline. V lost 5 bases to trimming and J lost 0 bases, with 10 bases between them. The length of the CDR3 is 13 residues.

Ten or more counts support this clonotype. This sequence joins TRBV19 and TRBJ2-1, with D perhaps TRBD2 (6 bases). The CDR3 extends over 15 amino acids. V was shortened by 5 bases and J by 4 bases, with 15 bases between the two germline ends. Germline CDR1 reads LNHDA; CDR2 reads SQIVND (reference sequence). The CDR3 nucleotides are TGTGCCAGTAGTGGCGGGACTGGTAATTACAATGAGCAGTTCTTC. Translated, it gives CASSGGTGNYNEQFF. Full variable domain (remainder filled in from reference TRBV19 and TRBJ2-1): DGGITQSPKYLFRKEGQNVTLSCEQNLNHDAMYWYRQDPGQGLRLIYYSQIVNDFQKGDIAEGYSVSREKKESFPLTVTSAQKNPTAFYLCASSGGTGNYNEQFFGPGTRLTVL.